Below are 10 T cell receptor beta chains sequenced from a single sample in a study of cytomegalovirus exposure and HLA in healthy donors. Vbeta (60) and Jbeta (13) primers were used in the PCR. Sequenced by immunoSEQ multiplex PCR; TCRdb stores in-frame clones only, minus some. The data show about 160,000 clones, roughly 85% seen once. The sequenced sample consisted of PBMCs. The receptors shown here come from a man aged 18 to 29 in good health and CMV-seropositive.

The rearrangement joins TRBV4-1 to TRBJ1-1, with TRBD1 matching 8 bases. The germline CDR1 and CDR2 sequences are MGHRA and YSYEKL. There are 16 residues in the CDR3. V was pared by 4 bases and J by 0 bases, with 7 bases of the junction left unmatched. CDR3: CASSPYQGAMNTEAFF. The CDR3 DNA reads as TGCGCCAGCAGCCCTTACCAGGGGGCCATGAACACTGAAGCTTTCTTT.

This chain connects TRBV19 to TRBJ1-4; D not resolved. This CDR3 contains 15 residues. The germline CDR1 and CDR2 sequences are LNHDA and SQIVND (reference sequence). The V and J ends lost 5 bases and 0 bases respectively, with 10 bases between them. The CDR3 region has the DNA TGTGCCAGTAGTCTCCAACGGGCAACTAATGAAAAACTGTTTTTT. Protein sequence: CASSLQRATNEKLFF.

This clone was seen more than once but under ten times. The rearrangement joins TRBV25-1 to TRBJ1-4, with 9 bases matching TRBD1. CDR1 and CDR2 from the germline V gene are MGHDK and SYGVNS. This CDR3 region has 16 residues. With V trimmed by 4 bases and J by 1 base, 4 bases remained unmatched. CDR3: CASSGDRVLTNEKLFF. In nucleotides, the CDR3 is TGTGCCAGCAGTGGGGACAGGGTTTTAACTAATGAAAAACTGTTTTTT.

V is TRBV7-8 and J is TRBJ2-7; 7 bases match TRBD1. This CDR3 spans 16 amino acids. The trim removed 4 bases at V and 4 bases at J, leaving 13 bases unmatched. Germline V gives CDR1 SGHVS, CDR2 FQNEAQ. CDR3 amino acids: CASSSGTATLGYEQYF. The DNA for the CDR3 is TGTGCCAGCAGCTCCGGGACAGCTACCTTGGGGTACGAGCAGTACTTC.

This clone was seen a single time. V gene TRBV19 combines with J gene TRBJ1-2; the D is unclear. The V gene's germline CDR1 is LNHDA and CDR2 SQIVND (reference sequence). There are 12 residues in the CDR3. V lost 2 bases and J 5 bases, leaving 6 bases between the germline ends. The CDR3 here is CASSIPPYGYTF. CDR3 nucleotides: TGTGCCAGTAGTATACCCCCTTATGGCTACACCTTC.

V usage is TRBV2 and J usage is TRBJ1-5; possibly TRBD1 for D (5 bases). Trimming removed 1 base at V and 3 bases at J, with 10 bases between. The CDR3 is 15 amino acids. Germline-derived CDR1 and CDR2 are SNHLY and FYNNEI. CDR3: CASSEDQGYNQPQHF. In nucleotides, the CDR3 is TGTGCCAGCAGTGAAGACCAGGGCTACAATCAGCCCCAGCATTTT. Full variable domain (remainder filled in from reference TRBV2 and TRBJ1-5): EPEVTQTPSHQVTQMGQEVILRCVPISNHLYFYWYRQILGQKVEFLVSFYNNEISEKSEIFDDQFSVERPDGSNFTLKIRSTKLEDSAMYFCASSEDQGYNQPQHFGDGTRLSIL.

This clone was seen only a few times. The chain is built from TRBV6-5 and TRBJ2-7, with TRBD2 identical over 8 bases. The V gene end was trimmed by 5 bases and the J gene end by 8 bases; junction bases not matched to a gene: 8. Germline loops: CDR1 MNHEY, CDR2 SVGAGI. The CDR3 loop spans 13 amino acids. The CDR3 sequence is CASSLSGVDQQYF. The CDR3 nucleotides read TGTGCCAGCAGTCTTAGCGGGGTGGACCAGCAGTACTTC.

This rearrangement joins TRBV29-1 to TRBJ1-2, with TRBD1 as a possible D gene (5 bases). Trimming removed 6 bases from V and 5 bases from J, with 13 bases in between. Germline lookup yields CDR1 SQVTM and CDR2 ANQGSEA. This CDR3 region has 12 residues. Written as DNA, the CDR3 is TGCAGCGTAGAGACAGACAAGTATGGCTACACCTTC. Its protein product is CSVETDKYGYTF.

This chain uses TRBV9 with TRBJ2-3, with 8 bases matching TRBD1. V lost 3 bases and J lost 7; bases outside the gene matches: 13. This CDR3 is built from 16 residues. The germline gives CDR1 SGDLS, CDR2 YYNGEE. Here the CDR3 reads CASSEGPGQASYTQYF. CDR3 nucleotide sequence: TGTGCCAGCAGCGAGGGGCCGGGACAGGCCTCGTATACGCAGTATTTT.

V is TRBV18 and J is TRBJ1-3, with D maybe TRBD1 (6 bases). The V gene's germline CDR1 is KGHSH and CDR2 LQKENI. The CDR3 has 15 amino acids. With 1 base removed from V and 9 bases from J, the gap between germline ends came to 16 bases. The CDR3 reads CASSPQLDSAITIYF. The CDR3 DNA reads TGTGCCAGCTCACCACAACTGGACAGCGCCATCACCATATATTTT.